This TCR beta chain comes out of a study of early T cells in non-severe SARS-CoV-2 infection. Study background: From unsorted whole blood, bulk RNA was sequenced, and the chains remained unpaired. Study-level points and caveats: Private and CD4 specificities were missed by VDJdb matching, skewed to anti-spike CD8.

Germline trimming cut 3 bases from V and 5 bases from J; bases unmatched to any gene: 5. CDR1 MDHEN and CDR2 SYDVKM come from the germline V gene. The CDR3 loop spans 14 amino acids. The protocol attached unique molecular identifiers to individual cDNA molecules. TCRdb recomputed calls from the 5' RACE reads with MiXCR, one row per CDR3 protein. The data show fewer than 65,000 distinct CDR3 sequences, 5.9% seen once. This clonotype appeared many times. What it recognizes is unknown. The specimen was whole blood, collected at baseline. The sequence was obtained from an adult who was a healthcare worker with PCR-confirmed SARS-CoV-2 infection or an uninfected control (not recorded which). The chain employs TRBV28 and TRBJ1-1, with 8 bases lining up with TRBD1. This CDR3 is CASSLGRGQTEAFF. The CDR3 nucleotides are TGTGCCAGCAGTTTGGGCAGGGGGCAGACTGAAGCTTTCTTT.